A single sample gave rise to the 11 T cell receptor beta chains below, sequenced in a study of blood T cell repertoires in COVID-19. Generated by immunoSEQ multiplex PCR, the TCRdb table keeps only in-frame clones and is missing some. This sample has around 260,000 clones; about 85% occur once, and the top ten carry 4.2%. The sequenced material came from peripheral blood. The receptors shown here come from a man in his 60s with acute or convalescent COVID-19.

This clone was counted a single time. The chain carries TRBV11-2 and TRBJ1-4, with D maybe TRBD1 (6 bases). Germline lookup yields CDR1 SGHAT and CDR2 FQNNGV. The CDR3 has 16 residues. V lost 1 base and J lost 8, with 17 bases in between. CDR3 loop: CASSLGQGQKGEKLFF. The DNA of the CDR3 is TGTGCCAGCAGCTTAGGCCAGGGACAAAAAGGGGAAAAACTGTTTTTT.

The rearrangement joins TRBV5-4 to TRBJ2-2, with 8 bases matching TRBD1. This CDR3 spans 16 amino acids. The V gene end was trimmed by 0 bases and the J gene end by 3 bases; junction bases not matched to a gene: 4. CDR1 and CDR2 (germline): SGHNT, YYREEE (reference sequence). CDR3 sequence reads: CASSLGAGGYTGELFF. The CDR3 DNA reads as TGTGCCAGCAGCTTGGGGGCAGGGGGCTACACCGGGGAGCTGTTTTTT.

The chain couples TRBV7-3 to TRBJ2-1, with D tentatively TRBD1 (6 bases). V was pared by 3 bases and J by 8 bases, with 20 bases between. CDR3 length: 16 amino acids. CDR1 and CDR2 (germline): SGHTA, FQGTGA. The CDR3 DNA reads as TGTGCCAGCAGCTTGTTCGGGACAACACAGGACGATGAGCAGTTCTTC. Translating it yields CASSLFGTTQDDEQFF.

The gene calls are TRBV3-1 (or the pseudogene TRBV3-2) and TRBJ2-1; 7 bases are a match to TRBD1. V was clipped by 8 bases and J by 8 bases; unmatched bases: 9. CDR1 LGHDT and CDR2 YNNKEL come from the germline V gene (reference sequence). The CDR3 is 13 amino acids. Here the CDR3 DNA reads TGTGCCAGCGGACAGGCTTGGGGCGATGAGCAGTTCTTC. Amino acids: CASGQAWGDEQFF.

This clone was counted only a few times. The same CDR3 is also encoded by other DNA sequences in this sample. The chain carries TRBV24-1 and TRBJ2-5, with D perhaps TRBD2 (6 bases). V was shortened by 5 bases and J by 5 bases, with 11 bases between the two germline ends. CDR1 is KGHDR and CDR2 is SFDVKD in the germline V gene. The CDR3 has 13 residues. DNA for the CDR3: TGTGCCACCAGTGCCGGGGGTGGGGAGACCCAGTACTTC. This codes for CATSAGGGETQYF.

The V call is TRBV9, the J call TRBJ1-2, with D hard to call. The CDR3 sequence is 15 residues long. Germline V gene sequence: CDR1 SGDLS, CDR2 YYNGEE. Between the trimmed V and J ends, which lost 0 bases and 3 bases, there was a span of 12 bases. CDR3 nucleotides: TGTGCCAGCAGCGTAGTAGCCAGCCCTTACTATGGCTACACCTTC. Encoded protein: CASSVVASPYYGYTF.

The chain links TRBV10-3 to TRBJ1-2, with D perhaps TRBD1 (6 bases). This CDR3 is 14 amino acids long. V dropped 7 bases and J dropped 7 bases, with 19 bases sitting between them. Per germline, CDR1 ENHRY and CDR2 SYGVKD. This CDR3 reads CAINPIEGVSGYTF. DNA of the CDR3: TGTGCCATCAACCCAATCGAGGGGGTGAGTGGCTACACCTTC.

The V gene is TRBV28, the J gene TRBJ1-4; 12 bases line up with TRBD1. Germline assignment: CDR1 MDHEN and CDR2 SYDVKM. Losses at the gene ends were 5 bases for V and 8 bases for J; bases not matched to a gene: 6. The CDR3 is 15 residues long. CDR3 protein: CASSPTGTGGEKLFF. The CDR3 DNA reads as TGTGCCAGCAGTCCGACCGGGACAGGGGGCGAAAAACTGTTTTTT.

This clone has more than one count but fewer than ten. V usage is TRBV19 and J usage is TRBJ2-2; D is unresolved. The CDR3 totals 12 residues. V lost 6 bases, J lost 3 bases, and 5 bases lay in between. From germline, CDR1 is LNHDA and CDR2 SQIVND (reference sequence). The CDR3 region has the DNA TGTGCCAGTAGATTCGACACCGGGGAGCTGTTTTTT. Its protein product is CASRFDTGELFF.

The chain uses TRBV7-9 and TRBJ2-1, with 10 nucleotides matching TRBD2. Germline CDR1 SEHNR, CDR2 FQNEAQ (reference sequence). The CDR3 length is 15 residues. Unmatched junction bases numbered 5, after V lost 6 bases and J lost 3 bases. The DNA for the CDR3 is TGTGCCAGCAGTCGGACTAGCGGAGGCTACAATGAGCAGTTCTTC. This sequence encodes CASSRTSGGYNEQFF.

The chain couples TRBV30 to TRBJ1-5; no definite D call. The V gene lost 3 bases and the J gene lost 7 bases, with 13 bases spanning the gap. There are 13 residues in the CDR3. Germline lookup yields CDR1 GTSNPN and CDR2 SVGIG (reference sequence). The chain's CDR3 is CAWSLGISQPQHF. The CDR3 coding sequence is TGTGCCTGGAGCCTCGGGATCTCCCAGCCCCAGCATTTT.